Each of the 26 T cell receptor beta chains below was sequenced from the same sample in a study of PD-1 blockade in classical Hodgkin lymphoma. Following autologous stem cell transplantation, relapse occurred in every patient, and exposure to brentuximab vedotin varied. Method: immunoSEQ multiplex PCR; TCRdb's copy keeps in-frame clones and lacks some. The profile shows some 21,000 clones, around four fifths of them singletons. Sequenced here: peripheral blood mononuclear cells (PBMCs), sampled before the second cycle of nivolumab. These receptors all come from a human donor with classical Hodgkin lymphoma.

The chain uses TRBV4-3 and TRBJ2-4, with D uncertain. Trimming took 0 bases from V and 9 from J, leaving 12 bases between them. Germline V gene lookup returns CDR1 LGHNA and CDR2 YSLEER. The CDR3 contains 14 residues. The CDR3 DNA reads TGCGCCAGCAGCCAAGATCCGTCCGTGAGCATTCAGTACTTC. It codes for CASSQDPSVSIQYF.

This clone has more than one count but fewer than ten. The chain recombines TRBV19 with TRBJ1-2, with D perhaps TRBD1 (5 bases). V dropped 7 bases and J dropped 3 bases, with 12 bases sitting between them. Germline loops: CDR1 LNHDA, CDR2 SQIVND (reference sequence). CDR3 length equals 13 residues. The CDR3: CASTSDRYYGYTF. The CDR3 DNA sequence: TGTGCCAGTACCTCAGACAGATACTATGGCTACACCTTC.

This clone has just one count. The rearrangement joins TRBV5-5 to TRBJ2-7; 9 positions agree with TRBD2. V lost 3 bases, J lost 0 bases, and 7 bases stayed unmatched. Per the germline V gene, CDR1 is SGHKS and CDR2 is YYEKEE (reference sequence). CDR3 length: 16 amino acids. CDR3 in DNA: TGTGCCAGCAGCTCCCCCGCTAGCGGGACCTCCTACGAGCAGTACTTC. Translation: CASSSPASGTSYEQYF.

The chain employs TRBV5-1 and TRBJ1-1; D may be TRBD1 (5 bases). V was shortened by 3 bases and J by 0 bases, with 12 bases between the two germline ends. Looked up from germline, CDR1 is SGHRS and CDR2 is YFSETQ. There are 15 residues in the CDR3. This CDR3 reads CASSSFDSLNTEAFF. In DNA form, the CDR3 reads TGCGCCAGCAGCTCCTTCGACAGCTTGAACACTGAAGCTTTCTTT.

The rearrangement uses TRBV4-1 and TRBJ2-5; no clear D. Germline V gives CDR1 MGHRA, CDR2 YSYEKL. The V and J ends lost 1 base and 1 base respectively, with 7 bases between them. This CDR3 comprises 14 residues. The CDR3 sequence: CASSQANFQETQYF. The CDR3 DNA reads as TGCGCCAGCAGCCAAGCCAACTTCCAAGAGACCCAGTACTTC.

The chain combines TRBV14 with TRBJ1-2, with 10 bases fitting TRBD1. The CDR3 length is 14 residues. V dropped 2 bases and J dropped 6; count of bases not matched to a gene: 3. Germline V gene data show CDR1 as SGHDN and CDR2 as FVKESK. Here the CDR3 DNA reads TGTGCCAGCAGCCAATACGGACAGGGGGATGGCTACACCTTC. Translating gives CASSQYGQGDGYTF.

The chain has TRBV7-2 and TRBJ1-5; D is unresolved. V dropped 2 bases and J dropped 6 bases, with 14 bases sitting between them. Germline values: CDR1 SGHTA, CDR2 FQGNSA. The CDR3 extends over 15 amino acids. The CDR3, as DNA: TGTGCCAGCAGCTTAACGGGAGGAGTGGGTCAGCCCCAGCATTTT. It specifies CASSLTGGVGQPQHF.

This chain uses TRBV5-1 with TRBJ2-2; D remains ambiguous. Germline loops: CDR1 SGHRS, CDR2 YFSETQ. The length of the CDR3 is 14 residues. Trimming shortened V by 4 bases and J by 6 bases, and 13 bases separated the two germline ends. CDR3 nucleotides: TGCGCCAGCAGCCACCCTCTAGGCCCCGGGGAGCTGTTTTTT. Translated: CASSHPLGPGELFF.

This chain uses TRBV2 with TRBJ2-1; D may match TRBD1 or TRBD2 (5 bases each). V lost 7 bases and J lost 2, with 18 bases in between. The CDR3 loop spans 16 amino acids. The germline V gene has CDR1 SNHLY and CDR2 FYNNEI. The CDR3 sequence is CASKWDGWQTYNEQFF. As DNA, the CDR3 is TGTGCCAGCAAATGGGACGGATGGCAGACCTACAATGAGCAGTTCTTC.

This CDR3 is CASSLGTASNQPQHF. The DNA for the CDR3 is TGCGCCAGCAGCTTAGGGACGGCTAGCAATCAGCCCCAGCATTTT. The chain joins TRBV5-1 to TRBJ1-5; TRBD1 might be the D (5 bases). Trimming took off 2 bases at V and 0 bases at J, with 9 bases between the two ends. This CDR3 contains 15 residues. Germline assignment: CDR1 SGHRS and CDR2 YFSETQ.

This clone showed up just once. The gene calls are TRBV28 and TRBJ1-6, with D unresolved. CDR1 MDHEN and CDR2 SYDVKM come from the germline V gene. The CDR3 covers 15 residues. V was pared by 5 bases and J by 0 bases, with 8 bases between. CDR3 residues: CASSLGSSYNSPLHF. The CDR3 nucleotides read TGTGCCAGCAGTCTGGGGAGCTCCTATAATTCACCCCTCCACTTT.

This chain connects TRBV18 to TRBJ1-2; 7 positions match TRBD1. This CDR3 spans 13 amino acids. With V trimmed by 5 bases and J by 8 bases, 8 bases remained unmatched. Per germline, CDR1 KGHSH and CDR2 LQKENI. The DNA of the CDR3 is TGTGCCAGCTCAACAACAGGGGAGGGCGGCTACACCTTC. It codes for CASSTTGEGGYTF.

V gene TRBV6-4 combines with J gene TRBJ1-5; the D gene is possibly TRBD1 (5 bases). Germline CDR1 and CDR2: MRHNA and SNTAGT. This CDR3 is 15 amino acids long. Trimming removed 3 bases at V and 0 bases at J, with 9 bases between. CDR3 in amino acids: CASSEGEDSNQPQHF. CDR3 sequence (DNA): TGTGCCAGCAGTGAAGGGGAAGATAGCAATCAGCCCCAGCATTTT.

V and J are TRBV2 and TRBJ2-6; 8 nucleotides match TRBD1. The CDR3 has 15 amino acids. CDR1 and CDR2 from the germline V gene are SNHLY and FYNNEI. Trimming cost V 4 bases and J 3 bases; bases outside gene matches: 2. The CDR3 sequence: CASSAGGLGANVLTF. The CDR3 bases are TGTGCCAGCAGTGCAGGGGGCCTTGGGGCCAACGTCCTGACTTTC.

The J gene is TRBJ2-7, the V gene TRBV7-2, with D tentatively TRBD2 (6 bases). This CDR3 has 14 residues. The V end was cut by 2 bases, the J end by 5 bases, with 13 bases between. Germline V gene data show CDR1 as SGHTA and CDR2 as FQGNSA. As DNA, the CDR3 is TGTGCCAGCAGCTTAAGGGGCCGGGGGAACGAGCAGTACTTC. It encodes CASSLRGRGNEQYF.

The chain carries TRBV7-3 and TRBJ2-3; 7 bases line up with TRBD1. With V trimmed by 7 bases and J by 1 base, 11 bases remained unmatched. This CDR3 has 16 residues. Germline CDR1 and CDR2: SGHTA and FQGTGA. As DNA, the CDR3 is TGTGCCAGCATCCTAGGTGAGGGGGCCGGCACAGATACGCAGTATTTT. Protein: CASILGEGAGTDTQYF.

The chain joins TRBV5-1 to TRBJ2-1; 7 nucleotides agree with TRBD1. V lost 9 bases and J lost 0; bases outside the gene matches: 6. The CDR3 length is 14 residues. Germline loops: CDR1 SGHRS, CDR2 YFSETQ. The DNA of the CDR3 is TGCGCCACCGCGACAGGGAGCTCCTACAATGAGCAGTTCTTC. This codes for CATATGSSYNEQFF.

This clone appeared a few times. The chain uses TRBV6-5 and TRBJ1-2, with D tentatively TRBD1 (5 bases). V was clipped by 7 bases and J by 0 bases, with 15 bases between them. Germline V gene data show CDR1 as MNHEY and CDR2 as SVGAGI. The length of the CDR3 is 15 residues. CDR3 coding DNA: TGTGCCAGCACTAACTCGGGGGTAGCTAACTATGGCTACACCTTC. Translating it yields CASTNSGVANYGYTF.

The genes are TRBV29-1 and TRBJ1-1, with D perhaps matching TRBD1 (6 bases). The V end lost 3 bases, the J end lost 1 base, and 18 bases lay between the germline ends. Germline values: CDR1 SQVTM, CDR2 ANQGSEA. The length of the CDR3 is 16 residues. The CDR3 reads CSVDRFGGTKNTEAFF. In DNA, the CDR3 is TGCAGCGTTGACCGGTTTGGGGGGACAAAGAACACTGAAGCTTTCTTT. Variable domain in full (rest from reference TRBV29-1 and TRBJ1-1): SAVISQKPSRDICQRGTSLTIQCQVDSQVTMMFWYRQQPGQSLTLIATANQGSEATYESGFVIDKFPISRPNLTFSTLTVSNMSPEDSSIYLCSVDRFGGTKNTEAFFGQGTRLTVV.

This clone was detected once. The rearrangement uses TRBV6-5 and TRBJ2-2, with D uncertain. The germline V gene has CDR1 MNHEY and CDR2 SVGAGI. Trimming took off 0 bases at V and 0 bases at J, with 8 bases between the two ends. CDR3 length equals 16 residues. Here the CDR3 DNA reads TGTGCCAGCAGTTACTCAAGAGATACGAACACCGGGGAGCTGTTTTTT. It yields the protein CASSYSRDTNTGELFF.

The V call is TRBV10-2, the J call TRBJ1-2, with 7 positions matching TRBD1. Germline V CDR1 and CDR2: WSHSY, SAAADI. CDR3 length: 16 amino acids. J gave up 4 bases and V 2 bases, and 10 bases lay outside the gene matches. The CDR3 reads CASSEPGQFFSYGYTF. The DNA of the CDR3 is TGCGCCAGCAGTGAGCCGGGACAGTTCTTTTCCTATGGCTACACCTTC.

J is TRBJ1-3 and V is TRBV6-6; D gene ambiguous. The CDR3 totals 11 residues. From germline, CDR1 is MNHNY and CDR2 SVGAGI (reference sequence). V dropped 1 base and J dropped 7 bases, with 2 bases sitting between them. The CDR3 coding sequence is TGTGCCAGCAGTTACTTGAACACCATATATTTT. Protein: CASSYLNTIYF.

The chain recombines TRBV5-1 with TRBJ2-1; the D call may be TRBD1 or TRBD2 (5 bases each). Trimming removed 3 bases at V and 2 bases at J, with 12 bases between. Germline CDR1 SGHRS, CDR2 YFSETQ. The CDR3 spans 15 residues. Here the CDR3 reads CASSWDGPTYNEQFF. CDR3 in DNA: TGCGCCAGCAGCTGGGACGGGCCGACCTACAATGAGCAGTTCTTC.

The chain joins TRBV2 to TRBJ1-1, with 7 bases aligning to TRBD1. J was trimmed by 6 bases and V by 2 bases; bases with no gene match: 6. This CDR3 contains 14 residues. Germline V gives CDR1 SNHLY, CDR2 FYNNEI. The chain's CDR3 is CASSEQGVVSEAFF. CDR3 nucleotide sequence: TGTGCCAGCAGTGAACAGGGGGTCGTGTCTGAAGCTTTCTTT.

The gene calls are TRBV5-1 and TRBJ2-3, with D possibly being TRBD2 (5 bases). CDR1 is SGHRS, CDR2 YFSETQ, per germline. Trimming pared 0 bases from V and 0 bases from J, leaving 8 bases between. The CDR3 length is 15 residues. The CDR3 nucleotides are TGCGCCAGCAGCTTGGAGGGCGGGAGCACAGATACGCAGTATTTT. Protein product: CASSLEGGSTDTQYF.

This clone was seen only once. The genes are TRBV10-3 and TRBJ2-7; D gene uncertain. The CDR3 spans 13 residues. Germline CDR1 and CDR2: ENHRY and SYGVKD. Trimming cost V 3 bases and J 3 bases, with 9 bases left between them. The CDR3 is CAISDVAGYEQYV. The CDR3 DNA reads as TGTGCCATCAGTGACGTTGCAGGCTACGAGCAGTACGTC.